One and the same sample provided the 26 T cell receptor beta chains below, sequenced in a study of PD-1 blockade in classical Hodgkin lymphoma. Patients all relapsed after autologous stem cell transplantation, and there was variation in brentuximab vedotin exposure. Repertoires were generated with immunoSEQ multiplex PCR, while TCRdb's copy carries only in-frame clones and drops some. In the table there are about 41,000 clones, roughly 70% of which are singletons. The specimen was peripheral blood mononuclear cells (PBMCs), collected at baseline. These receptors were taken from a human donor with classical Hodgkin lymphoma.

The chain joins TRBV6-5 to TRBJ1-1; weak D call: TRBD1 (6 bases). Germline CDR1 is MNHEY and CDR2 is SVGAGI. V was clipped by 0 bases and J by 7 bases, with 12 bases between them. CDR3 length: 14 residues. CDR3 in amino acids: CASSYSGGLGEAFF. The CDR3 DNA is TGTGCCAGCAGTTACTCTGGGGGGCTTGGTGAAGCTTTCTTT.

The chain couples TRBV16 to TRBJ2-7; D unresolved. V was pared by 4 bases and J by 5 bases, with 12 bases between. Germline lookup yields CDR1 KGHSY and CDR2 FQNENV. This CDR3 is built from 13 residues. CDR3 nucleotides: TGTGCCAGCAGCCCCTCGGGCATCGACGAGCAGTACTTC. This translates into CASSPSGIDEQYF.

The V gene is TRBV7-3, the J gene TRBJ2-5; no reliable D call. V lost 1 base to trimming and J lost 2 bases, with 11 bases between them. CDR3 length equals 15 residues. Germline loops: CDR1 SGHTA, CDR2 FQGTGA. The CDR3 sequence: CASSLRPSAQETQYF. The CDR3 DNA sequence: TGTGCCAGCAGCTTAAGACCCTCGGCACAAGAGACCCAGTACTTC.

The chain recombines TRBV5-1 with TRBJ1-4; D not certain. Trimming removed 0 bases at V and 0 bases at J, with 12 bases between. The CDR3 has 17 residues. Germline lookup yields CDR1 SGHRS and CDR2 YFSETQ. CDR3 nucleotides: TGCGCCAGCAGCTTGGGGCTAGTATACCCAACTAATGAAAAACTGTTTTTT. It translates to CASSLGLVYPTNEKLFF.

The V and J genes are TRBV7-8 and TRBJ2-5; 11 bases match TRBD2. The J segment lost 0 bases and the V segment lost 2 bases, leaving 14 bases of the junction unmatched. The CDR3 is made up of 20 amino acids. Germline CDR1 and CDR2: SGHVS and FQNEAQ. CDR3 amino acids: CASSLIRTSGPGRDQETQYF. The CDR3 DNA sequence: TGTGCCAGCAGCTTAATACGGACTAGCGGGCCAGGGAGGGACCAAGAGACCCAGTACTTC.

The V and J genes are TRBV29-1 and TRBJ1-4; D not resolved. The CDR3 is made up of 11 amino acids. Looked up from germline, CDR1 is SQVTM and CDR2 is ANQGSEA. Trimming shortened V by 7 bases and J by 7 bases, and 10 bases separated the two germline ends. CDR3 region: CSGLRGEKLFF. The CDR3 bases are TGCAGCGGTCTCCGGGGTGAAAAACTGTTTTTT. The entire variable domain, with the rest obtained from reference TRBV29-1 and TRBJ1-4, is as follows: SAVISQKPSRDICQRGTSLTIQCQVDSQVTMMFWYRQQPGQSLTLIATANQGSEATYESGFVIDKFPISRPNLTFSTLTVSNMSPEDSSIYLCSGLRGEKLFFGSGTQLSVL.

The chain recombines TRBV27 with TRBJ2-7; TRBD2 matches 7 bases. Germline CDR1 reads MNHEY; CDR2 reads SMNVEV (reference sequence). The junction had 10 bases not matched to a gene; V was cut back by 7 bases and J by 1 base. This CDR3 is 15 amino acids long. The CDR3 protein is CASTRLGTTSYEQYF. The CDR3 DNA follows: TGTGCCAGCACCCGGTTGGGGACTACATCCTACGAGCAGTACTTC.

This clone is medium-sized in the sample. The genes are TRBV7-2 and TRBJ2-7; 8 bases line up with TRBD1. Unmatched junction bases numbered 5, after V lost 3 bases and J lost 1 base. Germline CDR1 reads SGHTA; CDR2 reads FQGNSA. The CDR3 sequence is 15 residues long. CDR3 sequence: CASSFSGTGSYEQYF. The CDR3 region has the DNA TGTGCCAGCAGCTTCTCCGGGACAGGTTCCTACGAGCAGTACTTC.

The rearrangement links TRBV6-5 to TRBJ2-1; 8 nucleotides match TRBD2. The CDR3 loop spans 14 amino acids. V shed 5 bases, J shed 1 base, and the junction held 1 base outside the gene matches. Germline loops: CDR1 MNHEY, CDR2 SVGAGI. The CDR3 DNA reads TGTGCCAGCAGTCAGCGGGAGTCCTACAATGAGCAGTTCTTC. Translated, it gives CASSQRESYNEQFF.

CDR3 in amino acids: CASSFGTYGYTF. The CDR3 DNA is TGTGCCAGTAGTTTCGGAACCTATGGCTACACCTTC. The chain carries TRBV19 and TRBJ1-2, with D uncertain. Germline CDR1 and CDR2: LNHDA and SQIVND (reference sequence). The CDR3 consists of 12 residues. V was shortened by 5 bases and J by 4 bases, with 8 bases between the two germline ends.

This chain joins TRBV9 and TRBJ1-1; maybe TRBD1 (5 bases). CDR3 length equals 14 residues. Germline-derived CDR1 and CDR2 are SGDLS and YYNGEE. With 0 bases removed from V and 2 bases from J, the gap between germline ends came to 8 bases. In nucleotides, the CDR3 is TGTGCCAGCAGCGTAGCCGACAGTAACACTGAAGCTTTCTTT. It encodes CASSVADSNTEAFF. Based on the CDR3 plus reference TRBV9 and TRBJ1-1, the full variable domain is DSGVTQTPKHLITATGQRVTLRCSPRSGDLSVYWYQQSLDQGLQFLIQYYNGEERAKGNILERFSAQQFPDLHSELNLSSLELGDSALYFCASSVADSNTEAFFGQGTRLTVV.

The rearrangement links TRBV7-2 to TRBJ2-5; D is ambiguous. The germline gives CDR1 SGHTA, CDR2 FQGNSA. The CDR3 spans 15 residues. V dropped 1 base and J dropped 5 bases, with 14 bases sitting between them. Here the CDR3 DNA reads TGTGCCAGCAGCTTAGACGTCCGTAGCAGGGAGACCCAGTACTTC. Residues: CASSLDVRSRETQYF.

In the case of this clone: Sequence at one end of the junction differs from germline and may be a read error. The V and J genes are TRBV7-8 and TRBJ2-7, with 8 positions matching TRBD1. The CDR3 runs 15 residues. CDR1 is SGHVS, CDR2 FQNEAQ, per germline. CDR3 in DNA: TGTGCCAGCAGCATAGCAGGGGGCCTCCACTACGAGCAGTACTTC. Encoded protein: CASSIAGGLHYEQYF.

This chain links TRBV7-9 with TRBJ1-5; 8 nucleotides line up with TRBD1. Germline V gives CDR1 SEHNR, CDR2 FQNEAQ (reference sequence). The CDR3 loop spans 17 amino acids. V gave up 5 bases and J gave up 1 base; unmatched junction bases: 10. CDR3 nucleotide sequence: TGTGCCAGCAGCCAACTCGGACAGGGATGGAGCAATCAGCCCCAGCATTTT. Translating gives CASSQLGQGWSNQPQHF.

Only a few counts were recorded for this clone. This chain uses TRBV19 with TRBJ1-6; the match to TRBD1 covers 8 bases. V lost 4 bases, J lost 7 bases, and 9 bases stayed unmatched. The CDR3 contains 16 residues. Germline V gene lookup returns CDR1 LNHDA and CDR2 SQIVND (reference sequence). This CDR3 is CASSTWTGQRNSPLHF. The CDR3 DNA is TGTGCCAGTAGTACCTGGACAGGGCAGAGGAATTCACCCCTCCACTTT.

The J gene is TRBJ2-7, the V gene TRBV11-3; D not certain. CDR3 length equals 17 residues. Germline V gene data show CDR1 as SGHNT and CDR2 as YENEEA. Trimming cost V 1 base and J 3 bases, with 19 bases left between them. CDR3 in DNA: TGTGCCAGCAGCTTAGGGGATTGGCAGCGCGTCATCTACGAGCAGTACTTC. This sequence encodes CASSLGDWQRVIYEQYF.

Here the CDR3 reads CASNGGGWTGVDEQYF. The CDR3 region has the DNA TGCGCCAGCAATGGGGGCGGCTGGACAGGGGTGGACGAGCAGTACTTC. The rearrangement links TRBV23-1 to TRBJ2-7, with 9 bases fitting TRBD1. TRBV23-1 is recorded as an ORF, its role being uncertain. Trimming took 7 bases from V and 5 from J; bases not matched to a gene: 15. The CDR3 spans 16 residues.

This sequence joins TRBV27 and TRBJ2-2; the D gene is possibly TRBD2 (5 bases). The CDR3 contains 16 residues. The germline V gene has CDR1 MNHEY and CDR2 SMNVEV (reference sequence). V lost 5 bases, J lost 1 base, and 14 bases lay in between. DNA for the CDR3: TGTGCCAGCAGTCTTCATGGCGGGCGGAACACCGGGGAGCTGTTTTTT. Its protein is CASSLHGGRNTGELFF.

The chain recombines TRBV19 with TRBJ2-2; TRBD2 matches 9 bases. Germline CDR1 is LNHDA and CDR2 is SQIVND (reference sequence). The CDR3 consists of 16 residues. J gave up 4 bases and V 4 bases, and 7 bases lay outside the gene matches. CDR3: CASSNAGGRITGELFF. The CDR3 coding sequence is TGTGCCAGTAGTAACGCGGGAGGGCGTATCACCGGGGAGCTGTTTTTT.

The J gene is TRBJ2-2, the V gene TRBV28; TRBD2 agrees at 10 bases. The length of the CDR3 is 15 residues. Germline V CDR1 and CDR2: MDHEN, SYDVKM. V lost 6 bases to trimming and J lost 9 bases; unmatched junction nucleotides: 10. As DNA, the CDR3 is TGTGCCAGCAGCATCCTCACTAGCGGGACAAGGGAGCTGTTTTTT. Its translation: CASSILTSGTRELFF.

On this clone itself: A junction end diverges from the germline sequence, so it may reflect a read error. The V call is TRBV5-4, the J call TRBJ2-7, with a weak D call TRBD2 (5 bases). This CDR3 is 16 amino acids long. Per germline, CDR1 SGHNT and CDR2 YYREEE (reference sequence). CDR3 sequence reads: CASSQGLAISSYEQYF. The CDR3 DNA sequence: TGCGCCAGCAGCCAAGGTCTAGCTATAAGCTCCTACGAGCAGTACTTC.

The J gene is TRBJ1-1, the V gene TRBV7-9, with a tentative D call TRBD1 (6 bases). Germline CDR1 SEHNR, CDR2 FQNEAQ (reference sequence). Trimming stripped 5 bases from V and 1 base from J, with 11 bases between. The CDR3 consists of 14 residues. The CDR3 DNA is TGTGCCAGCAGCCCGACAGGAGCGAACACTGAAGCTTTCTTT. It translates to CASSPTGANTEAFF.

This rearrangement joins TRBV4-2 to TRBJ1-2; no clear D. The germline V and J ends were trimmed by 1 base and 0 bases, with 12 bases remaining between them. CDR3 size: 16 residues. CDR1 is LGHNA and CDR2 is YNFKEQ in the germline V gene. The DNA of the CDR3 is TGTGCCAGCAGCCAAGGTGAGCAGGATACTAACTATGGCTACACCTTC. As protein: CASSQGEQDTNYGYTF.

This chain links TRBV4-1 with TRBJ2-7; 9 bases agree with TRBD2. CDR3 length equals 13 residues. V gave up 5 bases and J gave up 4 bases; unmatched junction bases: 3. Germline V lookup: CDR1 MGHRA, CDR2 YSYEKL. The CDR3 spells CASSWGLAYEQYF. The CDR3 DNA reads TGCGCCAGCAGCTGGGGACTAGCATACGAGCAGTACTTC.

This rearrangement joins TRBV6-5 to TRBJ1-4; possible D gene TRBD1, 5 bases. Germline CDR1 reads MNHEY; CDR2 reads SVGAGI. This CDR3 is 12 amino acids long. The DNA for the CDR3 is TGTGCATCGCAGGGCGCTAATGAAAAACTGTTTTTT. It codes for CASQGANEKLFF.

The table lists this clone with a count of one. This rearrangement joins TRBV19 to TRBJ1-5; possible D gene TRBD1, 5 bases. In germline, CDR1 is LNHDA, CDR2 SQIVND (reference sequence). This CDR3 has 16 residues. Trimming took 5 bases from V and 1 from J, leaving 15 bases between them. The CDR3 bases are TGTGCCAGTAGTCAATCGGGGGGATGGAGCAATCAGCCCCAGCATTTT. Protein sequence: CASSQSGGWSNQPQHF.